The TCR beta chain under discussion was sequenced for a study of T cells in Graves' hyperthyroidism and ophthalmopathy (dated by TCRdb to between 2017 and 2020). Study-level background: Peripheral blood samples were taken at initial diagnosis, before any treatment was given. For training and testing, the 100 or so patients in the discovery cohort were randomly divided in a 7:3 ratio. The paper describes TCR Vbeta CDR3 sequencing of some 130 peripheral blood samples, made up of 43 ophthalmopathy patients, some 80 hyperthyroidism patients and 17 progressor patients. Prospective prediction of ophthalmopathy was tested in an independent validation cohort of 18 to 20 hyperthyroidism patients and approximately 17 patients who later progressed to ophthalmopathy. To identify distinguishing TCR V-J signatures, a discovery cohort of 90 to 100 patients was used, comprising 43 with Graves' ophthalmopathy and under 60 with stable Graves' hyperthyroidism. In addition, the study compared T-cell repertoires in thyroid tissue and in blood from roughly 6 Graves' hyperthyroidism patients. Following sampling, methimazole starting at 30 mg daily was given to hyperthyroidism patients, and high-dose intravenous methylprednisolone was given to ophthalmopathy patients.

V sheds 6 bases and J sheds 1 base, leaving 13 bases between their ends. Counted from cysteine to phenylalanine, this CDR3 has 14 amino acids. The sequence is cut down to CDR3 DNA, 42 bases in frame from base 1. Per the germline V gene, ENHRY is the CDR1 and SYGVKD is the CDR2. The TCR beta CDR3 regions were amplified from the RNA transcripts. The TCR CDR3 was subjected to a first round of RT-PCR using the HTBI primer set and the Qiagen OneStep RT-PCR kit. Libraries were constructed in a second round of multiplex PCR, after which size selection and purification were performed. The libraries were sequenced on an Illumina HiSeq2000 using paired-end 100 bp reads. The authors processed their data as follows. Raw data were processed with SOAPnuke, discarding reads with adapters, uncalled bases, mean Phred below 15, or no exact constant-primer or identifier match. COPE v1.2.5 was used to merge high-quality paired reads, and clonotypes were defined as unique nucleotide sequences. MiTCR v1.1 was used to align the clonotypes against IMGT TRBV, TRBD and TRBJ reference segments. The analysis included only V-J combinations with a frequency above 0.0001, which together covered approximately 99% of the repertoires. The TCS score was defined as the ratio of F50 (clonal expansion) to E x V (chaos), calculated using BLOSUM62-based TCRdist between CDR3 peptides within each V-J. Welch's t-statistics and random forest reduced 514 V-J features to under 15, which were used in a naive Bayes classifier (R e1071). The public reads were quality trimmed at Q25 with fastp and then assembled into clones with MiXCR by TCRdb, keeping productive beta chains. Here each entry gathers all rows of one CDR3 protein and keeps the most common genes and DNA. For this entry, the V and J calls and clone size follow TCRdb and not the study's own pipeline. A total of 450,000 to 650,000 distinct CDR3 sequences appear in this sample, around 20% of them only once. Jointly, the top ten make up roughly 29% of the sample.

Results the study describes overall, beyond this receptor: In validation, the model predicted progression to ophthalmopathy a median of around six months before onset, with roughly 71% sensitivity and 72.22% specificity. Most expanded thyroid clonotypes (frequency above 0.001) were also detected in blood, suggesting blood repertoires may reflect thyroid immune responses. A 13 V-J signature model separated ophthalmopathy from stable hyperthyroidism, with approximately 86% sensitivity and roughly 84% specificity in cross-validation and 80%/75% in testing. No statistical method was used to fix the sample size in advance, and group allocation was not hidden from the investigators.

Stable Graves' hyperthyroidism was defined as no progression to ophthalmopathy during 18 months of follow-up. Hyperthyroidism patients were newly diagnosed, with disease duration under 2 months, and aged 18 to 65 years. The study excluded patients with uncontrolled infections, other autoimmune diseases, pregnancy or lactation. Diagnoses were established on the basis of clinical symptoms, serum thyroxine and TRAb, thyroid ultrasound, and orbital computed tomography. PBMCs were isolated from 10 ml of fresh peripheral blood by Ficoll-Paque density gradient centrifugation. Total RNA was extracted using Trizol reagent, and RNA quality was assessed on an Agilent 2100 Bioanalyzer. This clonotype was detected many times. Its binding antigen is unknown. No base quality information exists; no much larger clone differs at one position.

The chain is made from TRBV10-3 and TRBJ2-7, and TRBD1 may be the D gene, going by 6 matching bases. The sequencing input was blood. This TCR was sampled from a man between 18 and 35 years old with Graves' hyperthyroidism. The DNA sequence is as follows: TGTGCCATCAGGATGAACAGGGAATCCTACGAGCAGTACTTC. This codes for CAIRMNRESYEQYF.